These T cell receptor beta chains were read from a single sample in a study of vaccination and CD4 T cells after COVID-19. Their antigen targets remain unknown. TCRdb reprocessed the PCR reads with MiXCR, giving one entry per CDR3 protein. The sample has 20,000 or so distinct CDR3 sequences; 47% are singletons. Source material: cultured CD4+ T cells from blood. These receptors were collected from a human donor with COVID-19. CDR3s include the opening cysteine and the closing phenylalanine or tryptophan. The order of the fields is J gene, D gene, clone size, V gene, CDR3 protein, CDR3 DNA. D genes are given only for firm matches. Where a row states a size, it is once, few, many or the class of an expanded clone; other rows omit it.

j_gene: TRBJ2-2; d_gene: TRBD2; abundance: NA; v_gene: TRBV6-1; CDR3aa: CAGTSDRNTGELFF; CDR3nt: TGTGCCGGCACTAGCGACAGGAACACCGGGGAGCTGTTTTTT
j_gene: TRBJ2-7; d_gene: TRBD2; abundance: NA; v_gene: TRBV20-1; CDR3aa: CSPLLTSGAGEQYF; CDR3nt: TGCAGTCCACTCCTGACTAGCGGGGCGGGCGAGCAGTACTTC
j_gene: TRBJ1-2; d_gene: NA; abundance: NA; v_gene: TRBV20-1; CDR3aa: CSARDHRANYGYTF; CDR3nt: TGCAGTGCTAGAGACCACCGTGCTAACTATGGCTACACCTTC
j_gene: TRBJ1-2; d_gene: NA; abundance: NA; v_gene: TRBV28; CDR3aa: CASSLNLRAGGYTF; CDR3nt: TGTGCCAGCAGTCTAAATCTCCGGGCGGGGGGCTACACCTTC
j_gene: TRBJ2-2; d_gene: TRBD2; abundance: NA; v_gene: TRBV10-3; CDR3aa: CAITEALLAGGPGELFF; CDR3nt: TGTGCCATCACCGAGGCCCTACTAGCGGGGGGCCCCGGGGAGCTGTTTTTT
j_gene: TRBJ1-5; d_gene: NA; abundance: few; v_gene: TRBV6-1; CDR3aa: CASSEAGGPHQPQHF; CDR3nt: TGTGCCAGCAGTGAAGCAGGGGGGCCCCATCAGCCCCAGCATTTT
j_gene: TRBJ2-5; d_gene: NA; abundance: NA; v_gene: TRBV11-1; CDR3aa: CASSPRTPGQETQYF; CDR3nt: TGTGCCAGCAGCCCGCGGACACCCGGGCAAGAGACCCAGTACTTC
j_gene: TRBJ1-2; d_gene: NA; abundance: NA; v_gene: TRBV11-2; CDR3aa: CASSYLDRGPYGYAF; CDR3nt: TGTGCCAGCAGCTACCTGGACAGAGGACCTTATGGCTACGCCTTC
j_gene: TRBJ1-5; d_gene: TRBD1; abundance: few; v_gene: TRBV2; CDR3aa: CASSLETGGEQPQHF; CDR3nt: TGTGCCAGCAGTCTCGAGACAGGGGGCGAACAGCCCCAGCATTTT
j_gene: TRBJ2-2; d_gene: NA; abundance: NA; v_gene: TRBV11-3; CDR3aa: CASSLGSTTGELFF; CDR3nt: TGTGCCAGCAGCTTAGGTTCAACGACCGGGGAGCTGTTTTTT
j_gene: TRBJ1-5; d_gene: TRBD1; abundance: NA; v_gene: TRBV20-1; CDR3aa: CSASTEQGGNQPQHF; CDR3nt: TGCAGTGCCTCAACAGAACAGGGGGGCAATCAGCCCCAGCATTTT
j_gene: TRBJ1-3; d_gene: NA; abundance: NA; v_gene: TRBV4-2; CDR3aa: CASSAKKTTSGNTIYF; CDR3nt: TGTGCCAGCAGCGCCAAAAAAACGACCTCTGGAAACACCATATATTTT
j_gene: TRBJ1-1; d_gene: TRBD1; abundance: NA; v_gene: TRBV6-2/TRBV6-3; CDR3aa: CASRDRGGNTEAFF; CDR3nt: TGTGCCAGCAGGGACAGGGGTGGGAACACTGAAGCTTTCTTT
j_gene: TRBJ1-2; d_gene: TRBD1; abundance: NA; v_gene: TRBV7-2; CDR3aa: CASSSTGQGLSYGYTF; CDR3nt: TGTGCCAGCAGCTCAACGGGACAGGGTTTGAGCTATGGCTACACCTTC
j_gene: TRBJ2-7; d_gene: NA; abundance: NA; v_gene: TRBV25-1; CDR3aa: CASSVSVSYEQYF; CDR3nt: TGTGCCAGCAGTGTGTCAGTCTCCTACGAGCAGTACTTC